The source of this TCR beta chain is a study of shared clonotypes between healthy human individuals. Cells designated naive CD8 were CD45RO-negative and were positively selected for CCR7, with terminally differentiated effector memory CD45RA+ cells excluded. Sorted-subset replicate PCR reactions contained roughly 210 ng DNA, corresponding to some 30,000 T cell genomes. The protocol was immunoSEQ multiplex PCR, while the TCRdb copy is restricted to in-frame clones and leaves out a portion. The data contain a few million clones, approximately 92% of them singletons. As to this clone: Its matching antigen is unknown.

Notes on the study in general: Only blood was sampled, and tissue TCR repertoires likely differ from blood ones. An anticipated effect of sequencing depth on clonotype sharing among donors was recognized.

Germline V gene sequence: CDR1 SGHVS, CDR2 FQNEAQ. Trimming pared 4 bases from V and 4 bases from J, leaving 13 bases between. The CDR3 consists of 15 residues. The receptor comes from a man aged 18-30 years in good health. Some clones in this sample may be carry-over from other donors' samples. The specimen sequenced was naive CD8+ T cells from PBMCs. The J gene is TRBJ1-4, the V gene TRBV7-8; D remains ambiguous. The CDR3 nucleotides are TGTGCCAGCAGCTCTCGTGTGGGTGGTAATGAAAAACTGTTTTTT. It translates to CASSSRVGGNEKLFF.